This T cell receptor beta chain originates from a study of T cell responses to AZD1222 COVID-19 vaccine (dated by TCRdb to about 2021). At the level of the whole study: AZD1222 recipients given second doses at about 4 weeks or at about 12 weeks were pooled, since spike-specific TCR depth and breadth were not found to differ between the two schedules. Trial participants were enrolled by age into subgroups of 18-55, 56-69 and 70-plus years, and roughly 160, 29 and 62 TCR-sequenced participants, respectively, were included in these subgroups. A total of 233 trial participants underwent TCR sequencing, of whom about 200 had received two doses of AZD1222 and about 25 had received two doses of the MenACWY control vaccine.

The CDR3 regions of human TCRbeta chains were subjected to immunosequencing. As for the original processing: TCRs in the repertoires were compared against a reference library of SARS-CoV-2-specific TCRs that had been generated with the MIRA antigen-specificity platform. Breadth meant the fraction of unique TCRs that were SARS-CoV-2-associated, whereas depth meant the fraction of total T cells that were SARS-CoV-2-associated. Using the MIRA data, every spike-specific TCR was mapped to the spike region that the TCR reacted to and assigned to either a CD4 or a CD8 class. Log10-transformed breadth and depth values were compared by one-way ANOVA with Sidak's multiple comparisons tests. The clones in this table, taken by TCRdb from immuneACCESS, are in-frame only. Not every clone is retained; where verified, under half of the shortfall comes from an unresolved V gene, and the cause of the rest is unknown. The V and J calls and clone size were taken over from that table, and D and trimming were inferred from the DNA. The sample table shows some 150,000 clones, and about nine tenths are seen once. The top ten clonotypes cover around 16% of the sample.

In the paper's terms, the time point label means: baseline before first vaccination. The vaccinee samples were drawn from two UK trials, COV001 and COV002, one of which was a single-blind randomized controlled phase 2/3 trial testing AZD1222 (ChAdOx1 nCoV-19) in healthy adults. For TCRbeta chain sequencing, PBMC samples from trial participants were taken at day 0 and at day 28 after the second dose. Broader findings and caveats from the paper: CD4 TCRs associated with the vaccine covered the entire spike protein, and the dominant responses were in regions 160-218 and 743-854. Conclusions about previously exposed vaccinees were limited because only 6 or 7 AZD1222 recipients were SARS-CoV-2 seropositive at baseline. After two AZD1222 doses, both the breadth and the depth of spike-specific TCRs were significantly higher than at day 0 and than in MenACWY recipients. The 56-69-year group was small, and its depth increase did not reach significance, likely because of low power. Because no samples from the day 14 peak response were available, repertoires could be characterized only after the peak T cell response. Reportedly, close to half of the unique spike-specific TCRs recognized epitopes lying outside the regions that are mutated in the B.1.351 and B.1.1.7 variants. Participants were mostly white British, with more females than males. The authors suggested clonal diversity may have been underestimated.

About this clone itself: The target of this receptor is not known. Base qualities are missing; no much larger clone stands one base away.

The CDR3 covers 14 residues, taking in both the cysteine and the phenylalanine. Only the CDR3 region is kept as DNA, spanning 42 bases read in frame from base 1. In the germline V gene, CDR1 corresponds to LGHNA and CDR2 to YNFKEQ. Trimming at the junction amounts to 2 bases on V and 3 bases on J, and the germline ends lie 8 bases apart. The sequenced sample was peripheral blood, obtained on day 0 of AZD1222 vaccination. The chain uses TRBV4-2 and TRBJ1-5; the D gene cannot be resolved reliably. This receptor was taken from an adult in good health. The bases are TGTGCCAGCAGCCAAATAAGGGCCAATCAGCCCCAGCATTTT. This encodes CASSQIRANQPQHF.